The clone carrying this T cell receptor beta chain was found many times. The sample is drawn from a study of Graves' ophthalmopathy and Graves' hyperthyroidism. From RNA, the CDR3 regions of TCR beta chains were amplified and sequenced. The first round was an RT-PCR with HTBI primers, and the second round was a multiplex PCR. TCRdb re-derived calls from the multiplex PCR reads in MiXCR, one entry per CDR3 protein. The sample yields about 500,000 distinct CDR3 sequences, around 14% seen once. What supplied the PBMCs was over 8.5 ml of fresh peripheral blood. Germline V gene lookup returns CDR1 SGHAT and CDR2 FQNNGV. Trimming stripped 6 bases from V and 1 base from J, with 13 bases between. The CDR3 runs 14 residues.

The J gene is TRBJ2-7, the V gene TRBV11-2, with D tentatively TRBD2 (5 bases). The origin of this receptor is a woman in her twenties or thirties with Graves' ophthalmopathy. Sequences were obtained from blood. The CDR3 reads CASSGGGASYEQYF. CDR3 sequence (DNA): TGTGCCAGCAGTGGAGGTGGAGCTTCCTACGAGCAGTACTTC.